Each of the 20 T cell receptor beta chains below was sequenced from the same sample in a study of long-term antiretroviral therapy in people with HIV. Assay version v3.0 of immunoSEQ was used, and it was run at survey level. The method was immunoSEQ multiplex PCR; TCRdb's version includes in-frame clones alone and lacks a portion of them. The repertoire includes about 26,000 clones, 85% to 90% of them detected once, and roughly 8.2% sits in the top ten. The sample was unsorted PBMCs, taken about 5 years after starting antiretroviral therapy. The receptors were gathered from a man aged 35-49 years with HIV.

The V call is TRBV19, the J call TRBJ1-5; TRBD1 matches 12 bases. The CDR3 covers 16 residues. Germline V gene lookup returns CDR1 LNHDA and CDR2 SQIVND (reference sequence). Trimming took 7 bases from V and 5 from J; bases not matched to a gene: 9. This chain's CDR3 is CASIEVGTGGYQPQHF. CDR3 DNA sequence: TGTGCCAGTATCGAAGTGGGGACAGGGGGCTATCAGCCCCAGCATTTT.

The rearrangement uses TRBV27 and TRBJ2-2; either TRBD1 or TRBD2 may supply D (8 bases each). The germline V and J ends were trimmed by 6 bases and 7 bases, with 30 bases remaining between them. The length of the CDR3 is 19 residues. From germline, CDR1 is MNHEY and CDR2 SMNVEV (reference sequence). CDR3 nucleotides: TGTGCCAGCAGGACCGGGACAGGATTTTGGCGGGGGGCTGACGGGGAGCTGTTTTTT. Translation gives CASRTGTGFWRGADGELFF.

The rearrangement joins TRBV18 to TRBJ2-1; 10 bases agree with TRBD2. This CDR3 has 15 amino acids. CDR1 is KGHSH, CDR2 LQKENI, per germline. Trimming at V came to 6 bases and at J to 6 bases, leaving 8 bases not matched to a gene. CDR3 in amino acids: CASSRSGGAFNEQFF. The CDR3 DNA sequence: TGTGCCAGCTCCCGGAGCGGGGGGGCCTTCAATGAGCAGTTCTTC.

V gene TRBV2 combines with J gene TRBJ1-1; 8 bases are a match to TRBD1. The CDR3 consists of 13 residues. Germline values: CDR1 SNHLY, CDR2 FYNNEI. The trim removed 6 bases at V and 8 bases at J, leaving 8 bases unmatched. The CDR3 protein is CASSVGQASEAFF. The DNA for the CDR3 is TGTGCCAGCAGCGTGGGACAGGCTTCAGAAGCTTTCTTT.

J is TRBJ1-2 and V is TRBV6-1, with D unclear. The CDR3 has 13 amino acids. Between the trimmed V and J ends, which lost 1 base and 3 bases, there was a span of 6 bases. Per the germline V gene, CDR1 is MNHNS and CDR2 is SASEGT. CDR3 sequence: CASSEDGYYGYTF. The CDR3 nucleotides read TGTGCCAGCAGTGAAGACGGATACTATGGCTACACCTTC.

The chain links TRBV6-5 to TRBJ2-7; possible D gene TRBD1, 6 bases. This CDR3 comprises 14 residues. Between the trimmed V and J ends, which lost 6 bases and 4 bases, there was a span of 16 bases. Germline V gene data show CDR1 as MNHEY and CDR2 as SVGAGI. The CDR3 reads CASSKGQYLYEQYF. For the CDR3, the DNA is TGTGCCAGCAGCAAAGGACAGTACCTTTACGAGCAGTACTTC.

V gene TRBV28 combines with J gene TRBJ1-3, with 11 nucleotides matching TRBD1. After removal of 2 bases from V and 4 bases from J, the junction contained 4 bases not matched to a gene. The germline CDR1 and CDR2 sequences are MDHEN and SYDVKM. This CDR3 region has 16 residues. CDR3 sequence: CASSLLGQGGGNTIYF. The DNA of the CDR3 is TGTGCCAGCAGTTTACTGGGACAGGGGGGAGGAAACACCATATATTTT. Complete variable domain (other parts from reference TRBV28 and TRBJ1-3): DVKVTQSSRYLVKRTGEKVFLECVQDMDHENMFWYRQDPGLGLRLIYFSYDVKMKEKGDIPEGYSVSREKKERFSLILESASTNQTSMYLCASSLLGQGGGNTIYFGEGSWLTVV.

This clone was observed a single time. V gene TRBV27 combines with J gene TRBJ1-5, with D tentatively TRBD1 (6 bases). The CDR3 loop spans 14 amino acids. Germline CDR1 MNHEY, CDR2 SMNVEV (reference sequence). V lost 5 bases to trimming and J lost 9 bases, with 17 bases between them. The CDR3 coding sequence is TGTGCCAGCAGTCCCGACGGACAGTCTCGGCCCCAGCATTTT. It codes for CASSPDGQSRPQHF.

The J gene is TRBJ2-2, the V gene TRBV5-4; 10 bases align to TRBD2. Germline V gene sequence: CDR1 SGHNT, CDR2 YYREEE (reference sequence). Trimming took 0 bases from V and 7 from J; bases not matched to a gene: 9. The CDR3 has 17 residues. The CDR3 is CASSLEASGSAVGELFF. CDR3 bases: TGTGCCAGCAGCTTGGAGGCTAGCGGGAGTGCAGTCGGGGAGCTGTTTTTT.

The chain carries TRBV11-2 and TRBJ2-7; 7 nucleotides match TRBD1. This CDR3 spans 15 amino acids. CDR1 and CDR2 from the germline V gene are SGHAT and FQNNGV. Trimming cost V 5 bases and J 6 bases; bases outside gene matches: 13. The CDR3 reads CASSQGMTGLVEQYF. Here the CDR3 DNA reads TGTGCCAGCAGCCAAGGGATGACAGGGTTGGTCGAGCAGTACTTC.

This sequence joins TRBV19 and TRBJ2-7, with D possibly TRBD2 on 5 matching bases. This CDR3 region has 13 residues. Germline V gene lookup returns CDR1 LNHDA and CDR2 SQIVND (reference sequence). V was trimmed by 3 bases and J by 5 bases, leaving 11 bases between them. The CDR3 DNA sequence: TGTGCCAGTAGTATTCTCACCGGGGACGAGCAGTACTTC. This gives the protein CASSILTGDEQYF.

The V and J genes are TRBV9 and TRBJ2-7; D uncertain. Trimming removed 4 bases from V and 5 bases from J, with 16 bases in between. This CDR3 has 14 amino acids. In germline, CDR1 is SGDLS, CDR2 YYNGEE. In DNA form, the CDR3 reads TGTGCCAGCAGCCTGGGTCCTCCCGGCAACGAGCAGTACTTC. Its translation: CASSLGPPGNEQYF.

This clone appeared a few times. V usage is TRBV5-5 and J usage is TRBJ2-7; D remains unclear. Between the trimmed V and J ends, which lost 4 bases and 4 bases, there was a span of 9 bases. Per germline, CDR1 SGHKS and CDR2 YYEKEE (reference sequence). The CDR3 is 12 amino acids. The CDR3 region is CASSPADYEQYF. Here the CDR3 DNA reads TGTGCCAGCAGCCCCGCTGATTACGAGCAGTACTTC. The full variable domain, rest sourced from reference TRBV5-5 and TRBJ2-7, is DAGVTQSPTHLIKTRGQQVTLRCSPISGHKSVSWYQQVLGQGPQFIFQYYEKEERGRGNFPDRFSARQFPNYSSELNVNALLLGDSALYLCASSPADYEQYFGPGTRLTVT.

The J gene is TRBJ1-5, the V gene TRBV5-1; 11 nucleotides line up with TRBD1. CDR1 SGHRS and CDR2 YFSETQ come from the germline V gene. V lost 0 bases, J lost 11 bases, and 10 bases stayed unmatched. The CDR3 consists of 16 residues. In DNA form, the CDR3 reads TGCGCCAGCAGCTTGGAGGGACAGGGGGGCCCTGAGGCCCAGCATTTT. It is translated as CASSLEGQGGPEAQHF.

The chain uses TRBV30 and TRBJ2-2; D remains unclear. Germline-derived CDR1 and CDR2 are GTSNPN and SVGIG (reference sequence). The CDR3 loop spans 18 amino acids. V was pared by 5 bases and J by 5 bases, with 27 bases between. In DNA, the CDR3 is TGTGCCTGGGAAGGCTCCGGAGTCTTAGGAGTTGAAACCGGGGAGCTGTTTTTT. Protein: CAWEGSGVLGVETGELFF.

The chain links TRBV11-3 to TRBJ2-3, with 9 bases identical to TRBD2. V shed 3 bases and J 1 base; nucleotides not matched to a gene: 2. CDR3 length: 15 residues. The V gene's germline CDR1 is SGHNT and CDR2 YENEEA. The CDR3 region is CASSLREGGTDTQYF. CDR3 DNA: TGTGCCAGCAGCTTGCGGGAGGGCGGCACAGATACGCAGTATTTT.

V usage is TRBV5-1 and J usage is TRBJ2-7; TRBD1 matches at 9 bases. The V segment lost 3 bases and the J segment 1 base; nucleotides outside the gene matches: 5. Germline values: CDR1 SGHRS, CDR2 YFSETQ. The CDR3 totals 15 residues. The CDR3 DNA follows: TGCGCCAGCAGCTACACAGGGGGCCATTCCTACGAGCAGTACTTC. Amino acids: CASSYTGGHSYEQYF. Full variable domain (missing parts from reference TRBV5-1 and TRBJ2-7): KAGVTQTPRYLIKTRGQQVTLSCSPISGHRSVSWYQQTPGQGLQFLFEYFSETQRNKGNFPGRFSGRQFSNSRSEMNVSTLELGDSALYLCASSYTGGHSYEQYFGPGTRLTVT.

V usage is TRBV27 and J usage is TRBJ1-6, with D maybe TRBD1 (5 bases). The length of the CDR3 is 15 residues. Trimming took 2 bases from V and 3 from J, leaving 8 bases between them. CDR1 is MNHEY, CDR2 SMNVEV, per germline (reference sequence). For the CDR3, the DNA is TGTGCCAGCAGTTTAGGCCAGGGCTATAATTCACCCCTCCACTTT. This gives the protein CASSLGQGYNSPLHF.

This chain's CDR3 is CASSDPGDVRNTIYF. The DNA of the CDR3 is TGCGCCAGCAGTGATCCAGGGGATGTTCGAAACACCATATATTTT. The chain recombines TRBV10-1 with TRBJ1-3; the D gene is possibly TRBD1 (6 bases). Germline CDR1 and CDR2: WNHNN and SYGVQD (reference sequence). This CDR3 region has 15 residues. The V end was cut by 3 bases, the J end by 5 bases, with 14 bases between.

This clone has just a few counts. V and J are TRBV2 and TRBJ1-2; no reliable D call. Trimming took off 1 base at V and 8 bases at J, with 11 bases between the two ends. This CDR3 is built from 13 residues. Germline V lookup: CDR1 SNHLY, CDR2 FYNNEI. CDR3 protein: CASSEEVLVGYTF. CDR3 bases: TGTGCCAGCAGTGAAGAGGTCCTTGTGGGCTACACCTTC.